This T cell receptor (beta chain) was recovered during a study of cytomegalovirus exposure and HLA in healthy donors. There are 13 residues in the CDR3. V shed 0 bases and J shed 2 bases, with 5 bases lying between them. Germline V gene data show CDR1 as SGHNT and CDR2 as YYREEE (reference sequence). The table came from immunoSEQ multiplex PCR; TCRdb's copy has only in-frame clones and leaves some out. The profile shows a few hundred thousand clones, approximately 90% of them singletons. Sample: PBMCs. The chain combines TRBV5-4 with TRBJ1-2; D remains unclear. The TCR was taken from a woman between 18 and 29 years old in good health and CMV-seronegative. Here the CDR3 reads CASSLDFNYGYTF. The CDR3 nucleotides are TGTGCCAGCAGCTTGGACTTCAACTATGGCTACACCTTC.